This TCR beta chain is drawn from a study of technical replicates of blood from a handful of donors. Profiled with immunoSEQ multiplex PCR; TCRdb holds only in-frame clones, not every one. The sample records approximately 59,000 clones, about 86% being singletons. This CDR3 comprises 15 residues. Trimming took off 3 bases at V and 7 bases at J, with 20 bases between the two ends. The germline gives CDR1 SGDLS, CDR2 YYNGEE. Input material: PBMCs. The gene calls are TRBV9 and TRBJ2-7; tentatively, D is TRBD1 (5 bases). The TCR comes from a human donor in good health. Some clones in this sample may be carry-over from other donors' samples. The DNA for the CDR3 is TGTGCCAGCAGCGGGCTAGGGGTGGGGTCGGAGGAGCAGTACTTC. Its translation is CASSGLGVGSEEQYF.